Below, 27 T cell receptor beta chains from the same sample are listed, as sequenced in a study of blood T cell repertoires in COVID-19. Repertoires were generated with immunoSEQ multiplex PCR, while TCRdb's copy carries only in-frame clones and drops some. The sample records about 240,000 clones, more than 75% being singletons. Sequenced sample: peripheral blood. These receptors were collected from a woman aged 70-85 years with active or convalescent COVID-19.

V and J are TRBV25-1 and TRBJ1-4; TRBD1 agrees at 9 bases. Germline CDR1 is MGHDK and CDR2 is SYGVNS. This CDR3 has 15 residues. V lost 1 base to trimming and J lost 7 bases; unmatched junction nucleotides: 4. CDR3 sequence (DNA): TGTGCCAGCAGTGAATGGGGGACAGGGCGTGAAAAACTGTTTTTT. This codes for CASSEWGTGREKLFF. The complete variable domain, with remaining parts taken from reference TRBV25-1 and TRBJ1-4, reads EADIYQTPRYLVIGTGKKITLECSQTMGHDKMYWYQQDPGMELHLIHYSYGVNSTEKGDLSSESTVSRIRTEHFPLTLESARPSHTSQYLCASSEWGTGREKLFFGSGTQLSVL.

The chain employs TRBV7-2 and TRBJ1-5; 8 bases align to TRBD1. V gave up 4 bases and J gave up 3 bases; unmatched junction bases: 5. This CDR3 is built from 15 residues. Germline values: CDR1 SGHTA, CDR2 FQGNSA. The chain's CDR3 is CASSSGQGDNQPQHF. In DNA form, the CDR3 reads TGTGCCAGCAGCTCCGGACAGGGTGACAATCAGCCCCAGCATTTT.

This chain connects TRBV6-2 or TRBV6-3 to TRBJ2-1; 10 bases fit TRBD2. The germline gives CDR1 MNHEY, CDR2 SVGEGT. The CDR3 sequence is 16 residues long. The J segment lost 9 bases and the V segment lost 2 bases, leaving 10 bases of the junction unmatched. CDR3 amino acids: CASSYGVAGGRGEQFF. In DNA form, the CDR3 reads TGTGCCAGCAGTTACGGGGTAGCGGGGGGCAGGGGTGAGCAGTTCTTC.

The V gene is TRBV4-3, the J gene TRBJ2-3, with 7 positions matching TRBD2. The V and J ends lost 0 bases and 1 base, in that order; junction bases with no gene match: 7. The CDR3 runs 17 residues. The germline gives CDR1 LGHNA, CDR2 YSLEER. CDR3 coding DNA: TGCGCCAGCAGCCAAGAACTGAGGGCGGGGGGCACAGATACGCAGTATTTT. As protein: CASSQELRAGGTDTQYF.

This sequence joins TRBV15 and TRBJ1-1, with 8 positions matching TRBD1. The V and J ends lost 6 bases and 5 bases, in that order; junction bases with no gene match: 8. The germline CDR1 and CDR2 sequences are LNHNV and YYDKDF (reference sequence). This CDR3 has 14 residues. The CDR3 here is CATSRGQGETEAFF. CDR3 bases: TGTGCCACCAGTCGTGGACAGGGCGAGACTGAAGCTTTCTTT.

This chain joins TRBV19 and TRBJ2-3; D is possibly TRBD2 (5 bases). Germline loops: CDR1 LNHDA, CDR2 SQIVND (reference sequence). V was pared by 5 bases and J by 4 bases, with 10 bases between. This CDR3 contains 13 residues. The CDR3 DNA is TGTGCCAGTAGTTCTGGGAGATCAGATACGCAGTATTTT. Protein: CASSSGRSDTQYF.

The rearrangement uses TRBV27 and TRBJ1-2, with D perhaps matching TRBD1 (6 bases). This CDR3 spans 14 amino acids. CDR1 MNHEY and CDR2 SMNVEV come from the germline V gene (reference sequence). V lost 2 bases to trimming and J lost 2 bases, with 9 bases between them. CDR3 DNA: TGTGCCAGCAGTTTAGCAGGGGTAAACTATGGCTACACCTTC. Translation gives CASSLAGVNYGYTF.

This clone was counted a single time. V usage is TRBV6-2 or TRBV6-3 and J usage is TRBJ2-3; D is possibly TRBD2 (7 bases). In germline, CDR1 is MNHEY, CDR2 SVGEGT. Trimming pared 2 bases from V and 5 bases from J, leaving 14 bases between. The CDR3 is made up of 15 amino acids. In DNA, the CDR3 is TGTGCCAGCAGTTACAACGGGGGGCAAGGAGATACGCAGTATTTT. Translating gives CASSYNGGQGDTQYF.

The gene calls are TRBV5-6 and TRBJ1-1; unclear D gene. The germline V gene encodes CDR1 SGHDT and CDR2 YYEEEE. CDR3 length: 13 residues. V gave up 4 bases and J gave up 11 bases, with 18 bases separating them. The DNA of the CDR3 is TGTGCCAGCAGCCCACCAAGGCGGGCGGGGGCTTTCTTT. This codes for CASSPPRRAGAFF.

This clone was seen a handful of times. The rearrangement links TRBV7-9 to TRBJ1-4, with D hard to call. This CDR3 has 11 amino acids. With 5 bases removed from V and 5 bases from J, the gap between germline ends came to 3 bases. In germline, CDR1 is SEHNR, CDR2 FQNEAQ (reference sequence). The CDR3 DNA follows: TGTGCCAGCAGCCGGAATGAAAAACTGTTTTTT. It codes for CASSRNEKLFF.

The chain joins TRBV6-5 to TRBJ1-2; 8 bases map to TRBD1. With V trimmed by 5 bases and J by 4 bases, 6 bases remained unmatched. This CDR3 has 14 residues. Germline V gives CDR1 MNHEY, CDR2 SVGAGI. The CDR3 DNA is TGTGCCAGCAGTAGGACAGGGTCGGGCTATGGCTACACCTTC. It encodes CASSRTGSGYGYTF.

In DNA form, the CDR3 reads TGCGCCAGCAGCCAACGGGGACTCCTCTCGGGAGGAAACATTCAGTACTTC. Translating it yields CASSQRGLLSGGNIQYF. The genes are TRBV4-3 and TRBJ2-4, with TRBD2 matching 7 bases. J was trimmed by 6 bases and V by 2 bases; bases with no gene match: 13. The CDR3 is 17 residues long. In germline, CDR1 is LGHNA, CDR2 YSLEER.

V usage is TRBV7-2 and J usage is TRBJ2-5; 8 nucleotides match TRBD2. V was pared by 2 bases and J by 2 bases, with 7 bases of the junction left unmatched. In germline, CDR1 is SGHTA, CDR2 FQGNSA. This CDR3 region has 16 residues. The CDR3 loop reads CASSLFAGGWQETQYF. Here the CDR3 DNA reads TGTGCCAGCAGCTTATTTGCGGGGGGTTGGCAAGAGACCCAGTACTTC.

The rearrangement uses TRBV19 and TRBJ2-3, with unresolved D. V was trimmed by 2 bases and J by 0 bases, leaving 12 bases between them. CDR1 is LNHDA and CDR2 is SQIVND in the germline V gene (reference sequence). This CDR3 is built from 16 residues. CDR3 residues: CASSIRTPASTDTQYF. The DNA of the CDR3 is TGTGCCAGTAGTATAAGAACACCTGCTAGCACAGATACGCAGTATTTT.

The chain is built from TRBV7-9 and TRBJ1-5; possible D gene TRBD1, 6 bases. This CDR3 has 14 amino acids. V was shortened by 5 bases and J by 7 bases, with 15 bases between the two germline ends. Germline assignment: CDR1 SEHNR and CDR2 FQNEAQ (reference sequence). In nucleotides, the CDR3 is TGTGCCAGCAGCGTCGCCCAGGGGAACCAGCCCCAGCATTTT. Amino acids: CASSVAQGNQPQHF.

This clone was detected a few times. The chain carries TRBV11-3 and TRBJ1-1; possibly TRBD1 for D (5 bases). The V and J ends lost 5 bases and 3 bases respectively, with 16 bases between them. The germline V gene has CDR1 SGHNT and CDR2 YENEEA. The CDR3 sequence is 15 residues long. CDR3 sequence: CASSLDSGGDTEAFF. The CDR3 nucleotides read TGTGCCAGCAGCCTCGACTCGGGAGGGGACACTGAAGCTTTCTTT.

The chain couples TRBV6-5 to TRBJ1-5, with D perhaps matching TRBD1 (6 bases). Per germline, CDR1 MNHEY and CDR2 SVGAGI. This CDR3 has 14 amino acids. Trimming removed 6 bases at V and 7 bases at J, with 16 bases between. CDR3 coding DNA: TGTGCCAGCAGATCCAGCGAGGGGGTGCAGCCCCAGCATTTT. Its protein product is CASRSSEGVQPQHF.

In this sample, this clone turned up a few times. The chain recombines TRBV11-2 with TRBJ2-2; tentatively, D is TRBD1 (6 bases). CDR1 SGHAT and CDR2 FQNNGV come from the germline V gene. This CDR3 is built from 14 residues. V lost 4 bases and J 0 bases, leaving 6 bases between the germline ends. CDR3 sequence: CASSWTANTGELFF. The CDR3 coding sequence is TGTGCCAGCAGCTGGACAGCGAACACCGGGGAGCTGTTTTTT.

The chain recombines TRBV19 with TRBJ1-1; D is undetermined. Germline CDR1 and CDR2: LNHDA and SQIVND (reference sequence). V lost 4 bases and J 4 bases, leaving 13 bases between the germline ends. This CDR3 comprises 14 residues. CDR3 sequence reads: CASSRTWGGTEAFF. DNA for the CDR3: TGTGCCAGTAGTAGGACGTGGGGAGGCACTGAAGCTTTCTTT.

The chain carries TRBV19 and TRBJ1-2; 7 bases match TRBD1. With V trimmed by 3 bases and J by 4 bases, 8 bases remained unmatched. There are 15 residues in the CDR3. CDR1 is LNHDA and CDR2 is SQIVND in the germline V gene (reference sequence). The CDR3 nucleotides read TGTGCCAGTAGTATTCCTGGGACAGACACCTATGGCTACACCTTC. Translating gives CASSIPGTDTYGYTF.

The chain uses TRBV7-8 and TRBJ2-2; 7 bases are shared with TRBD1. Trimming took 5 bases from V and 3 from J; bases not matched to a gene: 6. Germline CDR1 reads SGHVS; CDR2 reads FQNEAQ. The CDR3 consists of 15 residues. CDR3: CASSKTGIDTGELFF. The CDR3 nucleotides are TGTGCCAGCAGCAAGACAGGGATCGACACCGGGGAGCTGTTTTTT.

This chain uses TRBV12-3 or TRBV12-4 with TRBJ1-1; D gene uncertain. V lost 5 bases and J lost 8, with 15 bases in between. This CDR3 has 13 residues. The chain's CDR3 is CASSVLLSPEAFF. The CDR3 DNA is TGTGCCAGCAGTGTTCTACTGTCCCCCGAAGCTTTCTTT.

This chain connects TRBV5-6 to TRBJ2-1; 10 nucleotides agree with TRBD1. V lost 0 bases, J lost 7 bases, and 7 bases stayed unmatched. Germline lookup yields CDR1 SGHDT and CDR2 YYEEEE. The CDR3 totals 16 residues. CDR3 DNA sequence: TGTGCCAGCAGCTTGGTCGACGACAGGGGGCTTAATGAGCAGTTCTTC. Translation: CASSLVDDRGLNEQFF.

The CDR3 DNA reads as TGTGCCAGTAGTATATTAGGGAGATCGGTGAGGGATACGCAGTATTTT. As protein: CASSILGRSVRDTQYF. This sequence joins TRBV19 and TRBJ2-3, with a weak D call TRBD2 (5 bases). The CDR3 contains 16 residues. Deletions cut 2 bases from V and 6 bases from J, with 18 bases between. Germline CDR1 reads LNHDA; CDR2 reads SQIVND (reference sequence).

The chain is built from TRBV19 and TRBJ2-2, with D possibly being TRBD2 (5 bases). Trimming took off 1 base at V and 0 bases at J, with 6 bases between the two ends. This CDR3 contains 15 residues. The germline gives CDR1 LNHDA, CDR2 SQIVND (reference sequence). CDR3 protein: CASSIVGTNTGELFF. CDR3 in DNA: TGTGCCAGTAGTATAGTCGGGACGAACACCGGGGAGCTGTTTTTT.

This clone has just one count. The chain links TRBV7-2 to TRBJ2-2; D not certain. V dropped 6 bases and J dropped 6 bases, with 17 bases sitting between them. The germline CDR1 and CDR2 sequences are SGHTA and FQGNSA. This CDR3 is 15 amino acids long. The CDR3 region has the DNA TGTGCCAGCAGTTCGACTCGAATCGGAGCCGGGGAGCTGTTTTTT. Amino acids: CASSSTRIGAGELFF.

This clone has just one count. The chain joins TRBV5-1 to TRBJ2-2; TRBD2 matches at 10 bases. The V gene's germline CDR1 is SGHRS and CDR2 YFSETQ. The V gene end was trimmed by 7 bases and the J gene end by 0 bases; junction bases not matched to a gene: 6. The CDR3 sequence is 16 residues long. The CDR3 loop reads CASGLTSGSNTGELFF. The CDR3 nucleotides are TGCGCCAGCGGATTGACTAGCGGGTCGAACACCGGGGAGCTGTTTTTT.